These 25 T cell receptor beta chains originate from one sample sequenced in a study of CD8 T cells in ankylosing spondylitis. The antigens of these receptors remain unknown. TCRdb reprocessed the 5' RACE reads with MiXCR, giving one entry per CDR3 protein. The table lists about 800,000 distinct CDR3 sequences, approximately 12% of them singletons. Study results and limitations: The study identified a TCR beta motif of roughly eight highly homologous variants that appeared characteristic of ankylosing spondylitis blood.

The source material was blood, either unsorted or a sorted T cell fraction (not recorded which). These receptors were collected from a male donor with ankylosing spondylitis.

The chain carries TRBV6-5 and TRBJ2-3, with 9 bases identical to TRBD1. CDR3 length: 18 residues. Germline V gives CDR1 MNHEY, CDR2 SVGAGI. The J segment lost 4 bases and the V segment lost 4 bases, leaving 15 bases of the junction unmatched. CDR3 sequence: CASSWSPRGTGRSDTQYF. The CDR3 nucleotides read TGTGCCAGCAGTTGGTCCCCAAGAGGGACAGGGAGGTCAGATACGCAGTATTTT.

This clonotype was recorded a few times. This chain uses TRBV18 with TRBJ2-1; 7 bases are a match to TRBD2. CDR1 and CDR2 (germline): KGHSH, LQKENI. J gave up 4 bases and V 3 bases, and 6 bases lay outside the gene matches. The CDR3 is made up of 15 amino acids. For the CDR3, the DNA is TGTGCCAGCTCACCGGGGAGGGGCGAGTACAATGAGCAGTTCTTC. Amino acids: CASSPGRGEYNEQFF.

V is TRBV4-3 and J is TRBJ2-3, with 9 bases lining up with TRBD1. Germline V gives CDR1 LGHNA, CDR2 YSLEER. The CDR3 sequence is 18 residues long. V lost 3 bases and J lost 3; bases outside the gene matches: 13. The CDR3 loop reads CASSQGTYRGRDTDTQYF. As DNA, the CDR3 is TGCGCCAGCAGCCAGGGAACTTACAGGGGGCGCGATACAGATACGCAGTATTTT.

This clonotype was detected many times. The CDR3 is CSARSWRHYGYTF. The CDR3 DNA reads as TGCAGTGCTAGATCCTGGCGGCACTATGGCTACACCTTC. V usage is TRBV20-1 and J usage is TRBJ1-2; no clear D. Germline loops: CDR1 DFQATT, CDR2 SNEGSKA (reference sequence). Trimming took off 2 bases at V and 3 bases at J, with 10 bases between the two ends. The CDR3 has 13 amino acids.

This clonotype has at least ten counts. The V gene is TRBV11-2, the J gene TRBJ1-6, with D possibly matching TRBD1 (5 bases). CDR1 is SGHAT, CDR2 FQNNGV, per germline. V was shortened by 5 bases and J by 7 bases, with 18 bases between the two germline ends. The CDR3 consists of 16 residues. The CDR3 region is CASSPTLQGGNSPLHF. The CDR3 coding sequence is TGTGCCAGCAGCCCCACTTTGCAGGGAGGCAATTCACCCCTCCACTTT. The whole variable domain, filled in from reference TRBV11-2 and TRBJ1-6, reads EAGVAQSPRYKIIEKRQSVAFWCNPISGHATLYWYQQILGQGPKLLIQFQNNGVVDDSQLPKDRFSAERLKGVDSTLKIQPAKLEDSAVYLCASSPTLQGGNSPLHFGNGTRLTVT.

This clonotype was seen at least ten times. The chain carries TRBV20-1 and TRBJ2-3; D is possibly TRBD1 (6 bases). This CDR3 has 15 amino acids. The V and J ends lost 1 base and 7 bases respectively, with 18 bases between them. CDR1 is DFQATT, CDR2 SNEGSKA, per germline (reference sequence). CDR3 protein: CSARVVAGGGNTQYF. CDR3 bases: TGCAGTGCTAGAGTGGTAGCTGGGGGCGGTAATACGCAGTATTTT.

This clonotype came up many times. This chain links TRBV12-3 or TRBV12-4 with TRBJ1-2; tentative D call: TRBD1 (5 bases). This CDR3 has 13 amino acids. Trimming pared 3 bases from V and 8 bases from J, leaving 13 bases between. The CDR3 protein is CASSFSRDRGYTF. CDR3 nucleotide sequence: TGTGCCAGCAGTTTTAGCCGGGACCGGGGCTACACCTTC.

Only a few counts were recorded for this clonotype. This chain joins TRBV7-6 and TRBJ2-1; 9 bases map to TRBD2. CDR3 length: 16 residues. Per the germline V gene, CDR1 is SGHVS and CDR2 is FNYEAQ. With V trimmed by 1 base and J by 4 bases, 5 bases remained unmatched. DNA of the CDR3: TGTGCCAGCAGCTTAGGGGTAGCGGGAGAGTACAATGAGCAGTTCTTC. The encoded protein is CASSLGVAGEYNEQFF.

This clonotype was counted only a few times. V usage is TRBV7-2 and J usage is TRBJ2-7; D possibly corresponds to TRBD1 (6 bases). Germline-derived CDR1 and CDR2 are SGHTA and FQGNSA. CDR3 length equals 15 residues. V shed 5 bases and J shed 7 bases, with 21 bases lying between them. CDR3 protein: CASSQAVDGGREQYF. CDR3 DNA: TGTGCCAGCAGCCAAGCAGTAGATGGGGGCCGGGAGCAGTACTTC.

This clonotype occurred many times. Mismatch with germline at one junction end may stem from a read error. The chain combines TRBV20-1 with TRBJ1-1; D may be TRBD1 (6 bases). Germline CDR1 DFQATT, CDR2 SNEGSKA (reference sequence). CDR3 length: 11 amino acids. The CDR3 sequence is CSPQEGTLSLF. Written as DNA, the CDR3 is TGCAGTCCACAAGAGGGGACACTTTCCCTTTTT.

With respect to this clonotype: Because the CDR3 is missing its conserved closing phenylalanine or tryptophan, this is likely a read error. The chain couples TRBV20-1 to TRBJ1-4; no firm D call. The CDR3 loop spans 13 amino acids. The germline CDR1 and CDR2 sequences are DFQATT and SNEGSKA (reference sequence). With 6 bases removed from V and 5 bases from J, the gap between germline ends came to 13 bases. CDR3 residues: CSAMGQENEKLFL. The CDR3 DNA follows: TGCAGTGCCATGGGCCAGGAAAATGAAAAACTGTTTCTT.

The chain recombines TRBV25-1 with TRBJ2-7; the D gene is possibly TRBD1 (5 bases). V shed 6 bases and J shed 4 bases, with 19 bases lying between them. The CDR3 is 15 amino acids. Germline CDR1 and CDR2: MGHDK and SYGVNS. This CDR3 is CASSQPAQDPYEQYF. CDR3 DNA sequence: TGTGCCAGCAGCCAGCCGGCACAGGATCCTTACGAGCAGTACTTC.

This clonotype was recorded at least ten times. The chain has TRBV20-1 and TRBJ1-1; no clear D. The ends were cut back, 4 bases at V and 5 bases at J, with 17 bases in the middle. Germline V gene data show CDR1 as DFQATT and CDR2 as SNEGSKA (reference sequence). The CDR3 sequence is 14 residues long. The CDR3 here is CSAIPWVIITEAFF. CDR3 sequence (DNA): TGCAGTGCTATTCCGTGGGTAATAATTACTGAAGCTTTCTTT.

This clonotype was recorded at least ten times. The CDR3 spells CSAARLYNEQFF. The CDR3 nucleotides read TGCAGTGCCGCGCGCCTTTACAATGAGCAGTTCTTC. The V and J genes are TRBV20-1 and TRBJ2-1; D is unresolved. The CDR3 totals 12 residues. The V end lost 6 bases, the J end lost 4 bases, and 10 bases lay between the germline ends. From germline, CDR1 is DFQATT and CDR2 SNEGSKA (reference sequence).

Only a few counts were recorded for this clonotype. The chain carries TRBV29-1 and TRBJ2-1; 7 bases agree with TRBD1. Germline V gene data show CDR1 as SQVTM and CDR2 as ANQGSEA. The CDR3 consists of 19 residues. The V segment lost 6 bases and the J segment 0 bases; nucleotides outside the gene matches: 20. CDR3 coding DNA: TGCAGCGTCTATGGAAGGGGCCGGGACAGAGCCGTCTCCTACAATGAGCAGTTCTTC. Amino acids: CSVYGRGRDRAVSYNEQFF.

The CDR3 DNA is TGCAGTGCGGTCCCGGGACTAGCGGGAATTGAGACCCAGTACTTC. This encodes CSAVPGLAGIETQYF. The gene calls are TRBV20-1 and TRBJ2-5, with TRBD2 identical over 13 bases. Per germline, CDR1 DFQATT and CDR2 SNEGSKA (reference sequence). Trimming removed 6 bases from V and 5 bases from J; junction bases left unmatched: 9. The CDR3 sequence is 15 residues long.

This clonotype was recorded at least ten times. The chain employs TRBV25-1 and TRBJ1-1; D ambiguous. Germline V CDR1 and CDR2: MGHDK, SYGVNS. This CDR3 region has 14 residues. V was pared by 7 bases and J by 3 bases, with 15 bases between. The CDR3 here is CASKAANYDTEAFF. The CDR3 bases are TGTGCCAGCAAAGCAGCCAATTACGACACTGAAGCTTTCTTT.

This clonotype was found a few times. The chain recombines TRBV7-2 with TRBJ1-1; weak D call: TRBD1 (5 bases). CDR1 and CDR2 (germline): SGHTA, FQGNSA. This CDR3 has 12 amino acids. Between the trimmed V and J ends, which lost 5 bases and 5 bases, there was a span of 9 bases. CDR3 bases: TGTGCCAGCAGCATCCGACAGACTGAAGCTTTCTTT. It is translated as CASSIRQTEAFF.

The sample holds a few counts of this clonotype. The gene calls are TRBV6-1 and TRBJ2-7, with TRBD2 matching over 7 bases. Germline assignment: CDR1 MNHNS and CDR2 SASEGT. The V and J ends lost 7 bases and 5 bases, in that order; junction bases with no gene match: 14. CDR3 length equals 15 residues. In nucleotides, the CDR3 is TGTGCCAGCACCGACCCCGCTAGCGGAGTCCACGAGCAGTACTTC. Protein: CASTDPASGVHEQYF.

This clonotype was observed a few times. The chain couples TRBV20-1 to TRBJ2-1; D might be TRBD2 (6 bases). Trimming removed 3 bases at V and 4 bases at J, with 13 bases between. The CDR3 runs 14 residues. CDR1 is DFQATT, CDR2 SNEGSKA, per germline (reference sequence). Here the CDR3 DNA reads TGCAGTGCTAGTTTTCGGGGGAGATACAATGAGCAGTTCTTC. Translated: CSASFRGRYNEQFF.

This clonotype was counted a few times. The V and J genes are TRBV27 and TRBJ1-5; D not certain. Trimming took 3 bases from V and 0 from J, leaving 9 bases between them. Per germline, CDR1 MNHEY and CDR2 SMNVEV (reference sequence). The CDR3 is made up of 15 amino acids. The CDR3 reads CASSFGRNSNQPQHF. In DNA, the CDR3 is TGTGCCAGCAGTTTTGGTAGAAATAGCAATCAGCCCCAGCATTTT.

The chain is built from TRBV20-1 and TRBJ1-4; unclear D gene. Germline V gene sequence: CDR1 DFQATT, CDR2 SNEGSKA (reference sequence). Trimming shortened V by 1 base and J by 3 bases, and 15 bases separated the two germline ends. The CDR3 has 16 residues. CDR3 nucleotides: TGCAGTGCTAGAGGGGCAGATACTCATTCTAATGAAAAACTGTTTTTT. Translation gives CSARGADTHSNEKLFF.

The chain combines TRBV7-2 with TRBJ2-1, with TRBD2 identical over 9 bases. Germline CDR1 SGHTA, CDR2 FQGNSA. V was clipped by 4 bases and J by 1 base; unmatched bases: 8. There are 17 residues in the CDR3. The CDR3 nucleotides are TGTGCCAGCAGCTCGTTGGGTCTAGCGGGATCCTACAATGAGCAGTTCTTC. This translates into CASSSLGLAGSYNEQFF.

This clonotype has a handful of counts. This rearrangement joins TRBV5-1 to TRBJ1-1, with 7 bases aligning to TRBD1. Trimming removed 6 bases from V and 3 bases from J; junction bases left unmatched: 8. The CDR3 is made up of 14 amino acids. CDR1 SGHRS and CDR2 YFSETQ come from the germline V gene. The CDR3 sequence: CASTLTGSDTEAFF. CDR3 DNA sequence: TGCGCCAGCACCCTGACAGGGTCTGACACTGAAGCTTTCTTT.

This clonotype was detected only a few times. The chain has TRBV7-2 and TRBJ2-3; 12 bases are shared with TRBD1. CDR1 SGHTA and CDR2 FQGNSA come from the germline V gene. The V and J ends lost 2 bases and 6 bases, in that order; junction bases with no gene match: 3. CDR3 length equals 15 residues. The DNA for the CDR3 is TGTGCCAGCAGCTTATGGGACAGGGGGCTTGATACGCAGTATTTT. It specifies CASSLWDRGLDTQYF.